The present T cell receptor beta chain was sequenced within a study of control samples from healthy donors and cancer patients. Profiling relied on immunoSEQ multiplex PCR, and the TCRdb table lists in-frame clones only, not all of them. The sample consists of some 120,000 clones, about 93% of them appearing once. The CDR3 runs 18 residues. The J segment lost 3 bases and the V segment lost 1 base, leaving 9 bases of the junction unmatched. The germline gives CDR1 LGHDT, CDR2 YNNKEL (reference sequence). The sequence was obtained from a man aged 25-45 years in good health. Material for sequencing was blood. The chain is built from TRBV3-1 (or the pseudogene TRBV3-2) and TRBJ1-5; TRBD1 matches 10 bases. CDR3 in DNA: TGTGCCAGCAGCCAAGGGGTGGGGGACAGGGGTTTCAATCAGCCCCAGCATTTT. This encodes CASSQGVGDRGFNQPQHF.